One sample yielded the 28 T cell receptor beta chains listed below, sequenced in a study of blood T cell repertoires in COVID-19. Repertoires were generated with immunoSEQ multiplex PCR, while TCRdb's copy carries only in-frame clones and drops some. The repertoire consists of some 300,000 clones, with roughly 90% occurring once and the leading ten covering over 10%. Sequencing was done on a sample of peripheral blood. These receptors all stem from an older woman with COVID-19, enrolled during active disease.

This chain uses TRBV25-1 with TRBJ2-5; perhaps TRBD1 as D (7 bases). Germline-derived CDR1 and CDR2 are MGHDK and SYGVNS. The CDR3 contains 14 residues. The germline V and J ends were trimmed by 3 bases and 4 bases, with 12 bases remaining between them. CDR3 bases: TGTGCCAGCAGTGACAGGGGGGCAGGAGAGACCCAGTACTTC. Protein: CASSDRGAGETQYF.

The rearrangement uses TRBV19 and TRBJ1-2, with D hard to call. Trimming shortened V by 1 base and J by 4 bases, and 7 bases separated the two germline ends. CDR3 length equals 13 residues. The V gene's germline CDR1 is LNHDA and CDR2 SQIVND (reference sequence). The CDR3 sequence is CASSIASSYGYTF. DNA for the CDR3: TGTGCCAGTAGTATAGCGAGTTCCTATGGCTACACCTTC.

This chain joins TRBV7-2 and TRBJ2-7; 7 nucleotides align to TRBD2. The germline CDR1 and CDR2 sequences are SGHTA and FQGNSA. Trimming at V came to 5 bases and at J to 1 base, leaving 17 bases not matched to a gene. The CDR3 spans 18 residues. The CDR3 loop reads CASSPLGRGSQLSYEQYF. DNA of the CDR3: TGTGCCAGCAGCCCCCTGGGGCGGGGGAGCCAACTTTCCTACGAGCAGTACTTC.

V and J are TRBV21-1 and TRBJ2-6; the DNA was not compared with TRBD2, the D call given in the table. TRBV21-1 is marked as a pseudogene. There are 13 residues in the CDR3. The CDR3 spells CASSPTRGGLLTF. In DNA, the CDR3 is TGTGCCAGCAGCCCCACGCGGGGGGGGCTCCTGACTTTC.

This clone occurred once. The chain employs TRBV28 and TRBJ1-3, with D unresolved. The length of the CDR3 is 15 residues. CDR1 and CDR2 (germline): MDHEN, SYDVKM. With 2 bases removed from V and 0 bases from J, the gap between germline ends came to 8 bases. The CDR3 loop reads CASSLGPTSGNTIYF. The CDR3 region has the DNA TGTGCCAGCAGTTTAGGGCCCACCTCTGGAAACACCATATATTTT.

This chain links TRBV6-1 with TRBJ1-1; unclear D gene. Trimming pared 0 bases from V and 4 bases from J, leaving 12 bases between. The CDR3 sequence is 15 residues long. CDR1 is MNHNS and CDR2 is SASEGT in the germline V gene. The CDR3 is CASSEAFSGGTEAFF. For the CDR3, the DNA is TGTGCCAGCAGTGAAGCTTTTTCGGGAGGCACTGAAGCTTTCTTT.

The rearrangement uses TRBV7-9 and TRBJ1-6, with D unclear. The germline gives CDR1 SEHNR, CDR2 FQNEAQ (reference sequence). The CDR3 runs 13 residues. Between the trimmed V and J ends, which lost 6 bases and 0 bases, there was a span of 3 bases. Here the CDR3 reads CASSSSYNSPLHF. The CDR3 coding sequence is TGTGCCAGCAGTAGCTCCTATAATTCACCCCTCCACTTT.

The chain links TRBV9 to TRBJ1-1; D not resolved. In germline, CDR1 is SGDLS, CDR2 YYNGEE. The CDR3 sequence is 16 residues long. V dropped 0 bases and J dropped 5 bases, with 17 bases sitting between them. Here the CDR3 DNA reads TGTGCCAGCAGCGTAGATCCGTTCGGGGTGGGAACTGAAGCTTTCTTT. It codes for CASSVDPFGVGTEAFF.

This clone occurred a few times. The chain's CDR3 is CASSLAPLDTQYF. CDR3 sequence (DNA): TGTGCCAGCAGCTTAGCTCCCCTAGATACGCAGTATTTT. This chain uses TRBV11-2 with TRBJ2-3, with unresolved D. The CDR3 loop spans 13 amino acids. Germline V gene lookup returns CDR1 SGHAT and CDR2 FQNNGV. With 1 base removed from V and 5 bases from J, the gap between germline ends came to 7 bases.

The rearrangement uses TRBV5-6 and TRBJ1-5; D ambiguous. The CDR3 runs to 15 residues. Trimming took 3 bases from V and 3 from J, leaving 13 bases between them. Germline lookup yields CDR1 SGHDT and CDR2 YYEEEE. The CDR3 DNA follows: TGTGCCAGCAGCTCGGGAGGGTCCCTCAATCAGCCCCAGCATTTT. Translating gives CASSSGGSLNQPQHF.

The chain combines TRBV2 with TRBJ2-2; 10 positions match TRBD2. After removal of 3 bases from V and 7 bases from J, the junction contained 14 bases not matched to a gene. This CDR3 has 18 residues. Looked up from germline, CDR1 is SNHLY and CDR2 is FYNNEI. CDR3 bases: TGTGCCAGCAGTGATCCACCAGAGAGCGGGGGGGCCCTCGGGGAGCTGTTTTTT. Its translation is CASSDPPESGGALGELFF.

The chain has TRBV19 and TRBJ2-2, with D hard to call. V lost 3 bases and J 2 bases, leaving 7 bases between the germline ends. Per germline, CDR1 LNHDA and CDR2 SQIVND (reference sequence). The length of the CDR3 is 14 residues. The CDR3 DNA follows: TGTGCCAGTAGTATCGGTCCTAACACCGGGGAGCTGTTTTTT. This sequence encodes CASSIGPNTGELFF.

In the case of this clone: The junction departs from the called germline gene at one end, perhaps through a read error. The chain uses TRBV11-2 and TRBJ2-1; weak D call: TRBD2 (6 bases). CDR1 and CDR2 (germline): SGHAT, FQNNGV. This CDR3 has 12 residues. CDR3 in DNA: TGTGCCAGCAGCTTTGCGGGGTTAAAGTGGGTCTTC. Protein sequence: CASSFAGLKWVF.

V gene TRBV5-1 combines with J gene TRBJ2-5, with D tentatively TRBD2 (6 bases). Germline-derived CDR1 and CDR2 are SGHRS and YFSETQ. The V end lost 1 base, the J end lost 4 bases, and 20 bases lay between the germline ends. This CDR3 region has 17 residues. The CDR3 sequence is CASSLSYWRDGLETQYF. The CDR3 DNA is TGCGCCAGCAGCTTGTCTTATTGGAGGGATGGATTAGAGACCCAGTACTTC.

The V call is TRBV10-3, the J call TRBJ2-1, with 8 bases fitting TRBD1. The CDR3 is 13 residues long. CDR1 ENHRY and CDR2 SYGVKD come from the germline V gene. J gave up 8 bases and V 7 bases, and 7 bases lay outside the gene matches. DNA for the CDR3: TGTGCCATCACCCAGACAGGGGTGGATGAGCAGTTCTTC. Its translation: CAITQTGVDEQFF.

About this clone itself: Other DNA sequences in the sample encode the same CDR3. The chain carries TRBV5-1 and TRBJ1-2, with a tentative D call TRBD1 (5 bases). Trimming stripped 5 bases from V and 5 bases from J, with 13 bases between. Germline V gives CDR1 SGHRS, CDR2 YFSETQ. The CDR3 consists of 13 residues. CDR3 loop: CASRGQGGYGYTF. The CDR3 DNA reads as TGCGCCAGCAGAGGCCAGGGAGGTTATGGCTACACCTTC.

This clone appeared a few times. This rearrangement joins TRBV5-6 to TRBJ1-6; D perhaps matches TRBD1 (5 bases). V lost 0 bases, J lost 4 bases, and 14 bases lay in between. Germline CDR1 reads SGHDT; CDR2 reads YYEEEE. This CDR3 has 17 amino acids. CDR3 residues: CASSLAGGRAYNSPLHF. CDR3 bases: TGTGCCAGCAGCTTGGCCGGGGGGAGGGCATATAATTCACCCCTCCACTTT. The full variable domain, rest sourced from reference TRBV5-6 and TRBJ1-6, is DAGVTQSPTHLIKTRGQQVTLRCSPKSGHDTVSWYQQALGQGPQFIFQYYEEEERQRGNFPDRFSGHQFPNYSSELNVNALLLGDSALYLCASSLAGGRAYNSPLHFGNGTRLTVT.

J is TRBJ2-7 and V is TRBV11-3, with D tentatively TRBD1 (5 bases). The CDR3 is 12 residues long. V lost 5 bases and J lost 6, with 11 bases in between. Germline CDR1 reads SGHNT; CDR2 reads YENEEA. CDR3 sequence reads: CASSVGASEQYF. The CDR3, as DNA: TGTGCCAGCAGCGTAGGGGCGAGCGAGCAGTACTTC.

This clone came up once. The V and J genes are TRBV24-1 and TRBJ1-5; TRBD1 might be the D (5 bases). V lost 4 bases to trimming and J lost 1 base, with 16 bases between them. The CDR3 sequence is 17 residues long. Germline V CDR1 and CDR2: KGHDR, SFDVKD. DNA for the CDR3: TGTGCCACCAGTGACCCCGGCCGGACACCGAGCAATCAGCCCCAGCATTTT. Translating gives CATSDPGRTPSNQPQHF.

This clone was counted a single time. The V and J genes are TRBV5-6 and TRBJ1-1, with 8 bases fitting TRBD1. Germline-derived CDR1 and CDR2 are SGHDT and YYEEEE. The J segment lost 4 bases and the V segment lost 4 bases, leaving 3 bases of the junction unmatched. The CDR3 loop spans 13 amino acids. The CDR3 sequence is CASSLQGGTEAFF. In DNA form, the CDR3 reads TGTGCCAGCAGCCTACAGGGGGGCACTGAAGCTTTCTTT.

This chain links TRBV9 with TRBJ1-1; D not certain. The V end lost 0 bases, the J end lost 8 bases, and 14 bases lay between the germline ends. This CDR3 comprises 14 residues. In germline, CDR1 is SGDLS, CDR2 YYNGEE. This chain's CDR3 is CASSVGRFPSEAFF. CDR3 in DNA: TGTGCCAGCAGCGTAGGCAGATTCCCCTCCGAAGCTTTCTTT.

This clone has a handful of counts. Other DNA sequences from this sample encode an identical CDR3 as well. V usage is TRBV19 and J usage is TRBJ1-1; a weak D match, TRBD1 (5 bases). The CDR3 is 14 amino acids. Trimming took 1 base from V and 4 from J, leaving 10 bases between them. Germline V gene lookup returns CDR1 LNHDA and CDR2 SQIVND (reference sequence). The DNA for the CDR3 is TGTGCCAGTAGTATAGCCAGGGAGGGCACTGAAGCTTTCTTT. Residues: CASSIAREGTEAFF.

As for this clone: Other DNA sequences of this sample code for an identical CDR3. The chain employs TRBV24-1 and TRBJ2-1; 10 positions agree with TRBD2. This CDR3 is built from 16 residues. Germline CDR1 reads KGHDR; CDR2 reads SFDVKD. Trimming at V came to 3 bases and at J to 3 bases, leaving 4 bases not matched to a gene. The CDR3 DNA is TGTGCCACCAGTGATCCGAGCGGGGGGGTCTACAATGAGCAGTTCTTC. This sequence encodes CATSDPSGGVYNEQFF.

J is TRBJ2-7 and V is TRBV7-9, with 14 nucleotides matching TRBD2. The CDR3 is made up of 14 amino acids. The germline CDR1 and CDR2 sequences are SEHNR and FQNEAQ (reference sequence). V shed 4 bases, J shed 9 bases, and the junction held 5 bases outside the gene matches. The CDR3 is CASSSRLAGGPQYF. DNA of the CDR3: TGTGCCAGCAGCTCTCGACTAGCGGGGGGGCCGCAGTACTTC.

The chain recombines TRBV29-1 with TRBJ2-5, with a weak D call TRBD1 (6 bases). Germline V gene lookup returns CDR1 SQVTM and CDR2 ANQGSEA. This CDR3 comprises 13 residues. V was shortened by 7 bases and J by 5 bases, with 17 bases between the two germline ends. For the CDR3, the DNA is TGCAGCGGGCAGACAGGAGCGCGGGAGACCCAGTACTTC. Its protein is CSGQTGARETQYF.

This sequence joins TRBV24-1 and TRBJ2-2; a weak D match, TRBD1 (6 bases). Germline CDR1 reads KGHDR; CDR2 reads SFDVKD. V lost 1 base, J lost 7 bases, and 12 bases lay in between. The CDR3 sequence is 15 residues long. CDR3: CATSDLKGGVGELFF. CDR3 DNA sequence: TGTGCCACCAGTGATTTAAAAGGGGGAGTCGGGGAGCTGTTTTTT.

The chain carries TRBV12-3 or TRBV12-4 and TRBJ1-3; TRBD1 aligns across 7 bases. Trimming took 8 bases from V and 2 from J; bases not matched to a gene: 3. The CDR3 covers 13 residues. The CDR3 protein is CASSGTAGNTIYF. DNA of the CDR3: TGTGCCAGCTCCGGGACAGCTGGAAACACCATATATTTT.

This chain joins TRBV7-9 and TRBJ2-5; 7 bases align to TRBD2. V gave up 5 bases and J gave up 2 bases; unmatched junction bases: 5. The CDR3 runs to 14 residues. CDR1 is SEHNR and CDR2 is FQNEAQ in the germline V gene (reference sequence). The CDR3 nucleotides read TGTGCCAGCAGCCACGACGGGGGGCAAGAGACCCAGTACTTC. This codes for CASSHDGGQETQYF.